This entry describes one T cell receptor (beta chain). The antigen is undetermined. After removal of 0 bases from V and 10 bases from J, the junction contained 7 bases not matched to a gene. Germline CDR1 is SGDLS and CDR2 is YYNGEE. The CDR3 consists of 15 residues. This entry belongs to a study of T-cell memory formation after mild COVID-19. Study observations and caveats: Largely, contracting CD4+ clones fell within CM and EM, and contracting CD8+ clones within EMRA. Whereas later expanders leaned CD4+, clones contracting day 15 to 85 showed a balanced CD4/CD8 makeup.

TCRdb fed the 5' RACE reads into MiXCR, producing one record per CDR3 protein. Of approximately 580,000 distinct CDR3 sequences listed, 20% are singletons. The sample was PBMCs or a T cell subset sorted from them (not recorded which). This chain uses TRBV9 with TRBJ2-1; TRBD2 aligns across 10 bases. This clonotype was obtained from an adult woman who had mild COVID-19 (a few samples of this study predate the infection). Cell type and time point are not known. CDR3 amino acids: CASSVAERGGGEQFF. DNA for the CDR3: TGTGCCAGCAGCGTAGCCGAGCGGGGGGGCGGCGAGCAGTTCTTC.